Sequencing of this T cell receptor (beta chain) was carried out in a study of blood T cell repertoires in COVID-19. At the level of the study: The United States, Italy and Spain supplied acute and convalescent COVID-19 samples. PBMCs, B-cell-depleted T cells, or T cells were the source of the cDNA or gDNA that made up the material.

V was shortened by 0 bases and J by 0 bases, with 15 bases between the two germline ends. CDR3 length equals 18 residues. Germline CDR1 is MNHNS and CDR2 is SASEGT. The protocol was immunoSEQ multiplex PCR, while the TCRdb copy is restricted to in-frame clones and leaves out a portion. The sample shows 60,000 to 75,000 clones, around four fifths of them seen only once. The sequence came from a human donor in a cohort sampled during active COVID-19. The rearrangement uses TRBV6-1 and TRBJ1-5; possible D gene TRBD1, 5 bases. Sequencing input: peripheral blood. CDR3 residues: CASSEADRRVYSNQPQHF. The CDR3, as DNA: TGTGCCAGCAGTGAAGCCGACAGAAGAGTATATAGCAATCAGCCCCAGCATTTT.